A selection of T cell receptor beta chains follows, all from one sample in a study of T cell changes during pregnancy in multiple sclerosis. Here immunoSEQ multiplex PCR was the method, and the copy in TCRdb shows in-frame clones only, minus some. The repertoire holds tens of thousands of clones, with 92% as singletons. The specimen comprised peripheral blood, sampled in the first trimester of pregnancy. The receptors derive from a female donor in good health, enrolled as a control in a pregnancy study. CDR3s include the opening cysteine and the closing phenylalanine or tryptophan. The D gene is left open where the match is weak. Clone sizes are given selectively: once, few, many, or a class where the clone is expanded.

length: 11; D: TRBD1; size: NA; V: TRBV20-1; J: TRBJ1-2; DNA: TGCAGTGCTAGCCAGGGGGGCGGCTACACCTTC; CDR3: CSASQGGGYTF
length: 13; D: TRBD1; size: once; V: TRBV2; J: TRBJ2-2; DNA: TGTGCCAGCAGCGAACAGGGGTTCGGGGAGCTGTTTTTT; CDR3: CASSEQGFGELFF
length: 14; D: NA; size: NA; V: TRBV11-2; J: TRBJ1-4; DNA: TGTGCCAGCAGCTTGTTTCAGGGGATGAAAAAACTGTTTTTT; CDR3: CASSLFQGMKKLFF
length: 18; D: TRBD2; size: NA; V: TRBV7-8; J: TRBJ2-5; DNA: TGTGCCAGCAGCGGAGAGGGACTAGCGGGAGGCTCCCAAGAGACCCAGTACTTC; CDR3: CASSGEGLAGGSQETQYF
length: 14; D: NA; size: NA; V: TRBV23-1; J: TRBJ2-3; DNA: TGCGCCAGCAGTCAAGGGGGCAGCACAGATACGCAGTATTTT; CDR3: CASSQGGSTDTQYF
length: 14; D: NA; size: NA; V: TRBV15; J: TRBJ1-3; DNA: TGTGCCACCAGAGGGGTTGGGCCTGGAAACACCATATATTTT; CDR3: CATRGVGPGNTIYF
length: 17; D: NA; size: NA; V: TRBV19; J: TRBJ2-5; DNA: TGTGCCAGTAGTAAAAATTGGGGGCACGTTAACCAAGAGACCCAGTACTTC; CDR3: CASSKNWGHVNQETQYF
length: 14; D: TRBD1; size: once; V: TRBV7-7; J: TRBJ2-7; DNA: TGTGCTAGCAGCTTAGGACAGGGGGCCTACGAGCAGTACTTC; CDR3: CASSLGQGAYEQYF
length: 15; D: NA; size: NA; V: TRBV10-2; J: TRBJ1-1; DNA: TGCGCCAGCAGTCCCGACGAAGGACCGGGAACCGAAGCTTTCTTT; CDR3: CASSPDEGPGTEAFF
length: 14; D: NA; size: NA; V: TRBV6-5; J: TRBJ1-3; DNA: TGTGCCAGCACCCTATCGGTTCCTGGAAACACCATATATTTT; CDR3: CASTLSVPGNTIYF
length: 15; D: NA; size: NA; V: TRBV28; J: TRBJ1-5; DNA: TGTGCCAGCAGGTCGGACAGACATAGCAATCAGCCCCAGCATTTT; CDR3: CASRSDRHSNQPQHF
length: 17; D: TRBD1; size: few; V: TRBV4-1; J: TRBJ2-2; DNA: TGCGCCAGCAGCCAAGTGGGGACAGGGGGCAGGGGCGGGGAGCTGTTTTTT; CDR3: CASSQVGTGGRGGELFF
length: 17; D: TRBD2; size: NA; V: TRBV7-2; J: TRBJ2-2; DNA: TGTGCCAGCAGCTTAGTCTTAGCGGGAGGGCCATCCGGGGAGCTGTTTTTT; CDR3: CASSLVLAGGPSGELFF
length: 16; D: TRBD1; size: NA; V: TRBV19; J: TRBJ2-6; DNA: TGTGCCAGTAGTATAGGGGGGACAGGGGGCGGTTTCGTCCTGACTTTC; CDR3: CASSIGGTGGGFVLTF
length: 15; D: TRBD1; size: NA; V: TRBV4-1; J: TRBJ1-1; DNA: TGCGCCAGCAGCCGGCTTCGGCAGGGGGACACTGAAGCTTTCTTT; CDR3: CASSRLRQGDTEAFF
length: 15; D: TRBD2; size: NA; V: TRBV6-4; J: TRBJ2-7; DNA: TGTGCCAGCAGCCCCGGGACTAGCGGGAGTGGCGAGCAGTACTTC; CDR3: CASSPGTSGSGEQYF
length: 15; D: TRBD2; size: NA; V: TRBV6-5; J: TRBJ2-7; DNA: TGTGCCAGCAGTTACGGTGGGGGAGGGCCCTTCGAGCAGTACTTC; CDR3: CASSYGGGGPFEQYF
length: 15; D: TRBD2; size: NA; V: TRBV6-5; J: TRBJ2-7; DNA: TGTGCCAGCAGTTTCTCTAGCGGGGGGGCTGGGGAGCAGTACTTC; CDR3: CASSFSSGGAGEQYF
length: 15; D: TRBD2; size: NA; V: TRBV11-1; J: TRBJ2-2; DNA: TGTGCCAGCAGCGGGACTAGCGGGATGTCCGGGGAGCTGTTTTTT; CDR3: CASSGTSGMSGELFF
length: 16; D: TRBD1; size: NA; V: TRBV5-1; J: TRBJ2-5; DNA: TGCGCCAGCAGCCGTGGGACAGGAGGTTACCAAGAGACCCAGTACTTC; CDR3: CASSRGTGGYQETQYF
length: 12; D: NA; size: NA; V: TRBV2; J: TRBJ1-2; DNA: TGTGCCAGCAGTGACAGGGCAGGAGGCTACACCTTC; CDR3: CASSDRAGGYTF
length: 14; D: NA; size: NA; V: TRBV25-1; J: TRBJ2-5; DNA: TGTGCCAGCAGTGACCCCAGGGGACCGGAGACCCAGTACTTC; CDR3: CASSDPRGPETQYF
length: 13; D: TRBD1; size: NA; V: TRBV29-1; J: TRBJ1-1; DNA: TGCAGCGTTTCCAGACAGGGAAACACTGAAGCTTTCTTT; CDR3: CSVSRQGNTEAFF